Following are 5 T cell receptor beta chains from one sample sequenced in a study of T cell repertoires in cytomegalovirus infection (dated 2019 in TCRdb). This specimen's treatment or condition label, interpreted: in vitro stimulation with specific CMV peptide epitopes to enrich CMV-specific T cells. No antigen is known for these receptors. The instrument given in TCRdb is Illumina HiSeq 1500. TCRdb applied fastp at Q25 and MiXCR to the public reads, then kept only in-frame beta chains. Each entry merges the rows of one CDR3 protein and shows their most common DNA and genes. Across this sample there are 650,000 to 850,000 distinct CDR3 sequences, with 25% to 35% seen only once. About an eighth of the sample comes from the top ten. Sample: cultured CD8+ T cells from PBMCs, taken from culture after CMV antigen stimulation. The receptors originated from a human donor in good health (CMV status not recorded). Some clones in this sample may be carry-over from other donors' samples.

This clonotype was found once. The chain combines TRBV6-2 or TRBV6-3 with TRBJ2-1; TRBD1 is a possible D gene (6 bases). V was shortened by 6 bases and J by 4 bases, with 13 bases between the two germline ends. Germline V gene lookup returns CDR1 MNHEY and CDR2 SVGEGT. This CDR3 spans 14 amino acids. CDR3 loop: CASRLTGPYNEQFF. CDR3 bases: TGTGCCAGCAGACTTACAGGGCCTTACAATGAGCAGTTCTTC.

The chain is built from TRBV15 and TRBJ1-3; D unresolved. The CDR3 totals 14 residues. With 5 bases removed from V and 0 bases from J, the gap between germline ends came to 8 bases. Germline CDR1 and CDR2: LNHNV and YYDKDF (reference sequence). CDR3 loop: CATSPGTSGNTIYF. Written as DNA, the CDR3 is TGTGCCACCAGCCCTGGCACCTCTGGAAACACCATATATTTT.

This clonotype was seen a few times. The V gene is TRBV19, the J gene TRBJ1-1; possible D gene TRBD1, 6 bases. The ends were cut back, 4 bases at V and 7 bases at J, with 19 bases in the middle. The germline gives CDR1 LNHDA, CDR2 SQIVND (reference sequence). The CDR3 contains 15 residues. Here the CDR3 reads CASSRRGQSRCEAFF. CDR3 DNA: TGTGCCAGTAGTAGGAGGGGACAAAGCCGATGTGAAGCTTTCTTT.

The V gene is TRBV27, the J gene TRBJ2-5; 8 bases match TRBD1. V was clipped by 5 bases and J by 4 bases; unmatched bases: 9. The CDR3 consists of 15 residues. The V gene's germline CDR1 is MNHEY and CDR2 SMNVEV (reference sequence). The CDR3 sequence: CASSHTFRGPETQYF. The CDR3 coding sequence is TGTGCCAGCAGTCACACCTTCAGGGGGCCAGAGACCCAGTACTTC.

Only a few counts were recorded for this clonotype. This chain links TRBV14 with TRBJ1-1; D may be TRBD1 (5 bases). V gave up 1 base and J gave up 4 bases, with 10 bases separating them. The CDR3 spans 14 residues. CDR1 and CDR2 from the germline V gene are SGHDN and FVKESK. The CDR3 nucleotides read TGTGCCAGCAGCCAAGTCCGAGGGGTCACTGAAGCTTTCTTT. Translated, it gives CASSQVRGVTEAFF.